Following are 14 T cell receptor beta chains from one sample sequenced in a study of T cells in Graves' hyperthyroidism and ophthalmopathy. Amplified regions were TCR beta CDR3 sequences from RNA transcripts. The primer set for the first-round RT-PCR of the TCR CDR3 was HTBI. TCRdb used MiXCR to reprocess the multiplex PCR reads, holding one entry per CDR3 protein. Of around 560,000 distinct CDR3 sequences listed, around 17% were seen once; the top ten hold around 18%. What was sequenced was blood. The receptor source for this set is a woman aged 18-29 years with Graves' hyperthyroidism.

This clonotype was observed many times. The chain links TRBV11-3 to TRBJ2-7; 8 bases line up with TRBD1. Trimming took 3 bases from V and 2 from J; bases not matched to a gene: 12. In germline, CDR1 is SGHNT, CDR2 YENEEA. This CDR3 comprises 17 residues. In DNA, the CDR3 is TGTGCCAGCAGCTTGTTTGAACCGGACAGGGCCCCCTACGAGCAGTACTTC. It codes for CASSLFEPDRAPYEQYF.

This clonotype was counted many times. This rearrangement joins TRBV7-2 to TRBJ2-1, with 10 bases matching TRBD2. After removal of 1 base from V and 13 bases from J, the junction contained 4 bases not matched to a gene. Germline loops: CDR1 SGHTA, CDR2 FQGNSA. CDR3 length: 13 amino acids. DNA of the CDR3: TGTGCCAGCAGCTTAGACCTAGCGGGGGCCCAGTTCTTC. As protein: CASSLDLAGAQFF.

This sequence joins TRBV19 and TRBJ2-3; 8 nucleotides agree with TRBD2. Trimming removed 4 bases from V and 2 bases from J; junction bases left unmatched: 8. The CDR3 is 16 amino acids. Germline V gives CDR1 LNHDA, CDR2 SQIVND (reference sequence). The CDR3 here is CASSTPSGGPTDTQYF. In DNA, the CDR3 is TGTGCCAGTAGTACCCCCAGCGGGGGACCCACAGATACGCAGTATTTT.

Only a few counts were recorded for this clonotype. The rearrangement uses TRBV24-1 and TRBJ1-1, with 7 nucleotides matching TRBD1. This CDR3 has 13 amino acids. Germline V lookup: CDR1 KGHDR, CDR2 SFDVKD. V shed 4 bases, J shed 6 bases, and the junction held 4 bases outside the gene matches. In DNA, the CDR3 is TGTGCCACCAGTGACCATGGACAGGCTGAAGCTTTCTTT. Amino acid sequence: CATSDHGQAEAFF.

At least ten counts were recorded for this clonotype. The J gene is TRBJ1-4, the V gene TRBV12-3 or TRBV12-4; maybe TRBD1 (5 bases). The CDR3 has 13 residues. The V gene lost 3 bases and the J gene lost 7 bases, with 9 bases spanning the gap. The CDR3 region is CASSLWGGEKLFF. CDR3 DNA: TGTGCCAGCAGTTTGTGGGGCGGTGAAAAACTGTTTTTT.

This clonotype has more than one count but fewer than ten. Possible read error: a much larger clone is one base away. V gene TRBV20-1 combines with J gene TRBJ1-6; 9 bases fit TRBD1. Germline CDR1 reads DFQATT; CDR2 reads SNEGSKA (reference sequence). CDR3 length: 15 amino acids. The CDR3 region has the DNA TGCAGTGCTAGCCCCCGGACAGGGGAGAGTTCACCCCACCACTTT. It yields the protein CSASPRTGESSPHHF.

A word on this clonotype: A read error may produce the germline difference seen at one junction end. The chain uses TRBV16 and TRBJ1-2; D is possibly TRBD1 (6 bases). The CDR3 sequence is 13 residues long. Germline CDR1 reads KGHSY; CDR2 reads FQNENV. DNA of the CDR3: TGTGCCAGCAGCCAATCCTACAGGGACGGCTACGCCTTC. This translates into CASSQSYRDGYAF.

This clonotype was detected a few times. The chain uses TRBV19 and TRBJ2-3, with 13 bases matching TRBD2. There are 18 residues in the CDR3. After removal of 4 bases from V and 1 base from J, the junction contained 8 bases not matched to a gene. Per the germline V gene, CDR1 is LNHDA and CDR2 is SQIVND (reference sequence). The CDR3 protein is CASSRPGLAGFRTDTQYF. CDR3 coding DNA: TGTGCCAGTAGTAGACCGGGACTAGCGGGGTTTCGCACAGATACGCAGTATTTT. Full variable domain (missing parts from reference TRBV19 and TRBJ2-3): DGGITQSPKYLFRKEGQNVTLSCEQNLNHDAMYWYRQDPGQGLRLIYYSQIVNDFQKGDIAEGYSVSREKKESFPLTVTSAQKNPTAFYLCASSRPGLAGFRTDTQYFGPGTRLTVL.

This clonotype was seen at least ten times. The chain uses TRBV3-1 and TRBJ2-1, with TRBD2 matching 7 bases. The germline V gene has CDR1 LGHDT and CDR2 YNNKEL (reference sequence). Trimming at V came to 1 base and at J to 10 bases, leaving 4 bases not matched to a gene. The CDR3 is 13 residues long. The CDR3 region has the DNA TGTGCCAGCAGCCAAGGCCCGGGGGGAGAGCAGTTCTTC. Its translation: CASSQGPGGEQFF.

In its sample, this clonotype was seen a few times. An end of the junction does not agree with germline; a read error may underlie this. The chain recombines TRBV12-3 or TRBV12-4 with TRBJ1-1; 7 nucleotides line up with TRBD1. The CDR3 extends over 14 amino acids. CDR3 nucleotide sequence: TGTGCCAGCAGTCAGAGACAGGGAGAGGCTGAAACTTTCTTT. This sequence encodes CASSQRQGEAETFF.

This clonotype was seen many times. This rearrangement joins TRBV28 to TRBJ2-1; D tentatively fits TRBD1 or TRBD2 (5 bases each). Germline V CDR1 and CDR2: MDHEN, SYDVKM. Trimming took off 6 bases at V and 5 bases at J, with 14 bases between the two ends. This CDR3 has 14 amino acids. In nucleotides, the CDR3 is TGTGCCAGCAGCGATGAGGGGCGAGACAATGAGCAGTTCTTC. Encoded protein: CASSDEGRDNEQFF.

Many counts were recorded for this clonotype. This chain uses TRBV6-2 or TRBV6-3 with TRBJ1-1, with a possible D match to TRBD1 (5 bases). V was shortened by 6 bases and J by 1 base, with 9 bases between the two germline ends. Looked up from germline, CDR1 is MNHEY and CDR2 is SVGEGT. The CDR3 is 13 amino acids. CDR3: CASRQQENTEAFF. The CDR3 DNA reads TGTGCCAGCAGACAACAGGAGAACACTGAAGCTTTCTTT.

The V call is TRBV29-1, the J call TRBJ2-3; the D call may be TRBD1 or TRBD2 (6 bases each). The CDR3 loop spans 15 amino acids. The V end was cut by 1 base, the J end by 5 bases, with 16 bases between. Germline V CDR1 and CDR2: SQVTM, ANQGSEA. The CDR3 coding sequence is TGCAGCGTTGAAGTTTGGACAGAGGGGGGAGATACGCAGTATTTT. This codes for CSVEVWTEGGDTQYF.

The CDR3 spells CASSQRDKTNYGYTF. The DNA of the CDR3 is TGCGCCAGCAGCCAAAGGGACAAAACTAACTATGGCTACACCTTC. V and J are TRBV4-1 and TRBJ1-2, with D possibly being TRBD1 (6 bases). The CDR3 consists of 15 residues. The germline V and J ends were trimmed by 2 bases and 0 bases, with 10 bases remaining between them. Germline values: CDR1 MGHRA, CDR2 YSYEKL.